Below are 25 T cell receptor beta chains sequenced from a single sample in a study of cytomegalovirus exposure and HLA in healthy donors. Amplification used 60 Vbeta primers and 13 Jbeta primers. The protocol was immunoSEQ multiplex PCR, while the TCRdb copy is restricted to in-frame clones and leaves out a portion. The data show approximately 170,000 clones, 77% seen once. The sequencing sample was made of PBMCs. The receptors were gathered from a male donor in good health and CMV-seropositive.

The chain links TRBV5-8 to TRBJ2-3; no clear D gene. Germline V gives CDR1 SGHTS, CDR2 YDEGEE. Trimming shortened V by 0 bases and J by 3 bases, and 14 bases separated the two germline ends. CDR3 length: 16 amino acids. CDR3 bases: TGTGCCAGCAGCTTGGATCTCTCCGGGTCTACAGATACGCAGTATTTT. Encoded protein: CASSLDLSGSTDTQYF.

This clone was seen a single time. Written as DNA, the CDR3 is TGTGCCTGGAGTGTACCGGGTCCGGTATTGGTGTATGGCTACACCTTC. Amino acid sequence: CAWSVPGPVLVYGYTF. J is TRBJ1-2 and V is TRBV30, with D unclear. Looked up from germline, CDR1 is GTSNPN and CDR2 is SVGIG (reference sequence). V lost 0 bases and J lost 5, with 19 bases in between. The CDR3 extends over 16 amino acids.

This clone was seen just once. The same CDR3 is also encoded by other DNA sequences in this sample. The chain combines TRBV4-1 with TRBJ2-2, with D perhaps matching TRBD1 (5 bases). Germline V gene data show CDR1 as MGHRA and CDR2 as YSYEKL. There are 15 residues in the CDR3. The V end was cut by 5 bases, the J end by 2 bases, with 12 bases between. This CDR3 is CASSLGQINTGELFF. As DNA, the CDR3 is TGCGCCAGCAGCTTGGGGCAGATTAACACCGGGGAGCTGTTTTTT.

The CDR3 region is CASDQDRGFYGYTF. The CDR3 DNA is TGTGCCAGCGACCAGGACAGGGGATTCTATGGCTACACCTTC. The chain joins TRBV6-6 to TRBJ1-2, with 9 bases fitting TRBD1. Germline assignment: CDR1 MNHNY and CDR2 SVGAGI (reference sequence). This CDR3 is 14 amino acids long. J lost 4 bases, V lost 8 bases, and 8 bases had no gene match.

This chain connects TRBV5-6 to TRBJ2-5; TRBD1 is a possible D gene (6 bases). The V gene lost 0 bases and the J gene lost 2 bases, with 11 bases spanning the gap. This CDR3 is built from 15 residues. From germline, CDR1 is SGHDT and CDR2 YYEEEE. The CDR3 DNA sequence: TGTGCCAGCAGCTTGGCGGCCAGGGGTCAAGAGACCCAGTACTTC. Encoded protein: CASSLAARGQETQYF.

The chain links TRBV5-5 to TRBJ1-3; possible D gene TRBD1, 5 bases. The CDR3 runs 13 residues. Per the germline V gene, CDR1 is SGHKS and CDR2 is YYEKEE (reference sequence). V lost 0 bases, J lost 4 bases, and 5 bases lay in between. CDR3 sequence (DNA): TGTGCCAGCAGCTTGGACAGGGGAAACACCATATATTTT. Translation gives CASSLDRGNTIYF.

The chain is built from TRBV11-2 and TRBJ1-6; the D gene is possibly TRBD1 (6 bases). CDR1 SGHAT and CDR2 FQNNGV come from the germline V gene. The CDR3 covers 16 residues. The germline V and J ends were trimmed by 5 bases and 9 bases, with 20 bases remaining between them. The CDR3 nucleotides are TGTGCCAGCAGCCAAGATGAAGGGGGGGGCGCTTCACCCCTCCACTTT. This translates into CASSQDEGGGASPLHF.

The chain combines TRBV4-1 with TRBJ2-7, with a weak D call TRBD1 (6 bases). Trimming pared 1 base from V and 2 bases from J, leaving 12 bases between. The CDR3 runs 15 residues. Germline CDR1 is MGHRA and CDR2 is YSYEKL. The CDR3 sequence: CASSQVEGVAYEQYF. The CDR3 DNA follows: TGCGCCAGCAGCCAAGTTGAGGGGGTGGCCTACGAGCAGTACTTC.

This chain joins TRBV5-1 and TRBJ1-3, with unresolved D. CDR1 and CDR2 from the germline V gene are SGHRS and YFSETQ. V was shortened by 0 bases and J by 0 bases, with 10 bases between the two germline ends. This CDR3 has 16 residues. The CDR3 coding sequence is TGCGCCAGCAGCTTGGTTGGCGGGCTCTCTGGAAACACCATATATTTT. It is translated as CASSLVGGLSGNTIYF.

In regard to this clone: Distinct nucleotide sequences in the sample also encode this CDR3. The genes are TRBV5-1 and TRBJ2-7; tentative D call: TRBD2 (6 bases). This CDR3 comprises 14 residues. Germline V gene lookup returns CDR1 SGHRS and CDR2 YFSETQ. V lost 4 bases and J 2 bases, leaving 13 bases between the germline ends. CDR3 amino acids: CASSTGGLTYEQYF. CDR3 sequence (DNA): TGCGCCAGCAGCACCGGGGGTCTCACCTACGAGCAGTACTTC.

V usage is TRBV30 and J usage is TRBJ1-3; D might be TRBD1 (5 bases). The CDR3 runs 13 residues. Trimming removed 3 bases from V and 1 base from J, with 7 bases in between. The V gene's germline CDR1 is GTSNPN and CDR2 SVGIG (reference sequence). This CDR3 is CAWSQGSGNTIYF. The CDR3 bases are TGTGCCTGGAGCCAGGGTTCTGGAAACACCATATATTTT.

Comment on this clone: An end of the junction differs from the germline gene, which may be a read error. The rearrangement uses TRBV15 and TRBJ1-2; the match to TRBD1 covers 8 bases. CDR1 is LNHNV and CDR2 is YYDKDF in the germline V gene (reference sequence). The CDR3 totals 14 residues. CDR3 nucleotides: TGTGCCACCAGCGGAGACAGGGGTGGCTATGGCTACACCTTC. Amino acid sequence: CATSGDRGGYGYTF.

The CDR3 spells CASSQRTSGGGRDTQYF. The CDR3 region has the DNA TGCGCCAGCAGCCAAAGGACTAGCGGGGGGGGGAGAGATACGCAGTATTTT. This sequence joins TRBV4-1 and TRBJ2-3; 15 nucleotides match TRBD2. J lost 5 bases, V lost 2 bases, and 5 bases had no gene match. The germline V gene has CDR1 MGHRA and CDR2 YSYEKL. The CDR3 has 17 residues.

The chain is built from TRBV30 and TRBJ1-1; D might be TRBD1 (6 bases). The length of the CDR3 is 13 residues. Germline values: CDR1 GTSNPN, CDR2 SVGIG (reference sequence). Trimming shortened V by 3 bases and J by 3 bases, and 11 bases separated the two germline ends. DNA of the CDR3: TGTGCCTGGAGGATTAACAGGGACACTGAAGCTTTCTTT. Its protein is CAWRINRDTEAFF.

The V gene is TRBV5-8, the J gene TRBJ2-1; maybe TRBD1 (6 bases). This CDR3 region has 14 residues. Germline V gene lookup returns CDR1 SGHTS and CDR2 YDEGEE. V gave up 4 bases and J gave up 2 bases, with 10 bases separating them. Here the CDR3 reads CASSQGTAYNEQFF. The CDR3 bases are TGTGCCAGCAGCCAGGGGACCGCCTACAATGAGCAGTTCTTC.

This clone has just a few counts. V is TRBV7-8 and J is TRBJ1-6, with D unresolved. This CDR3 is built from 16 residues. V lost 1 base and J lost 5, with 12 bases in between. The germline CDR1 and CDR2 sequences are SGHVS and FQNEAQ. CDR3 sequence (DNA): TGTGCCAGCAGCTTAGAATTCCGCCAGGATAATTCACCCCTCCACTTT. Protein: CASSLEFRQDNSPLHF.

The J gene is TRBJ1-2, the V gene TRBV18; D gene ambiguous. Between the trimmed V and J ends, which lost 3 bases and 2 bases, there was a span of 13 bases. The CDR3 totals 15 residues. The germline V gene has CDR1 KGHSH and CDR2 LQKENI. The CDR3 here is CASSPLGGENYGYTF. The CDR3 bases are TGTGCCAGCTCACCCCTAGGCGGAGAGAACTATGGCTACACCTTC.

The rearrangement uses TRBV19 and TRBJ2-3; 9 positions agree with TRBD2. Germline-derived CDR1 and CDR2 are LNHDA and SQIVND (reference sequence). The CDR3 length is 16 residues. With V trimmed by 4 bases and J by 4 bases, 9 bases remained unmatched. CDR3 bases: TGTGCCAGTAGTAGAGGGCGGACTAGCGTTTCAGATACGCAGTATTTT. As protein: CASSRGRTSVSDTQYF. Variable domain in full (rest from reference TRBV19 and TRBJ2-3): DGGITQSPKYLFRKEGQNVTLSCEQNLNHDAMYWYRQDPGQGLRLIYYSQIVNDFQKGDIAEGYSVSREKKESFPLTVTSAQKNPTAFYLCASSRGRTSVSDTQYFGPGTRLTVL.

V is TRBV2 and J is TRBJ1-1; D unresolved. This CDR3 region has 15 residues. Germline values: CDR1 SNHLY, CDR2 FYNNEI. V was shortened by 2 bases and J by 4 bases, with 14 bases between the two germline ends. This CDR3 is CASSESGGLVTEAFF. CDR3 bases: TGTGCCAGCAGTGAATCGGGAGGATTAGTCACTGAAGCTTTCTTT.

CDR3 protein: CASSIGTGGGYTF. CDR3 nucleotide sequence: TGTGCCAGCAGTATAGGGACAGGGGGTGGCTACACCTTC. The chain employs TRBV27 and TRBJ1-2, with 11 bases identical to TRBD1. Losses at the gene ends were 5 bases for V and 7 bases for J; bases not matched to a gene: 3. This CDR3 has 13 amino acids. Germline V gene sequence: CDR1 MNHEY, CDR2 SMNVEV (reference sequence).

The chain carries TRBV18 and TRBJ1-1; TRBD1 is a possible D gene (5 bases). Trimming took 3 bases from V and 2 from J, leaving 10 bases between them. The CDR3 is made up of 14 amino acids. CDR1 and CDR2 (germline): KGHSH, LQKENI. The CDR3 DNA is TGTGCCAGCTCACCTGGACAAACAAACACTGAAGCTTTCTTT. It specifies CASSPGQTNTEAFF.

This chain connects TRBV9 to TRBJ1-1; 7 bases line up with TRBD1. V lost 5 bases to trimming and J lost 4 bases; unmatched junction nucleotides: 8. The germline V gene has CDR1 SGDLS and CDR2 YYNGEE. There are 14 residues in the CDR3. The CDR3 nucleotides are TGTGCCAGCAGTAGGACAGGCAGTGGCACTGAAGCTTTCTTT. Translating it yields CASSRTGSGTEAFF. Together with reference TRBV9 and TRBJ1-1, the CDR3 gives the full variable domain: DSGVTQTPKHLITATGQRVTLRCSPRSGDLSVYWYQQSLDQGLQFLIQYYNGEERAKGNILERFSAQQFPDLHSELNLSSLELGDSALYFCASSRTGSGTEAFFGQGTRLTVV.

The chain carries TRBV19 and TRBJ1-5; 8 nucleotides align to TRBD1. CDR1 is LNHDA and CDR2 is SQIVND in the germline V gene (reference sequence). The junction had 1 base not matched to a gene; V was cut back by 3 bases and J by 3 bases. The CDR3 sequence is 14 residues long. The DNA of the CDR3 is TGTGCCAGTAGTATGGACAGGGTCAATCAGCCCCAGCATTTT. This translates into CASSMDRVNQPQHF.

V usage is TRBV19 and J usage is TRBJ1-1, with TRBD1 identical over 7 bases. This CDR3 has 15 residues. In germline, CDR1 is LNHDA, CDR2 SQIVND (reference sequence). With 5 bases clipped from V and 4 bases from J, the junction kept 10 bases outside the gene matches. The CDR3 nucleotides read TGTGCCAGTAGTGTCCTTATGACAGGGAGCACTGAAGCTTTCTTT. This codes for CASSVLMTGSTEAFF. The variable domain in full, completed from reference TRBV19 and TRBJ1-1, reads DGGITQSPKYLFRKEGQNVTLSCEQNLNHDAMYWYRQDPGQGLRLIYYSQIVNDFQKGDIAEGYSVSREKKESFPLTVTSAQKNPTAFYLCASSVLMTGSTEAFFGQGTRLTVV.

The gene calls are TRBV5-1 and TRBJ2-7; 9 bases are shared with TRBD1. Trimming removed 0 bases from V and 6 bases from J; junction bases left unmatched: 7. From germline, CDR1 is SGHRS and CDR2 YFSETQ. The CDR3 is made up of 15 amino acids. As DNA, the CDR3 is TGCGCCAGCAGCTTGGCCGGGACAGGGTTGCGCGAGCAGTACTTC. Encoded protein: CASSLAGTGLREQYF.